This TCR beta chain was documented in a study of graft-versus-host responses after intestinal transplantation. Study context: Among the recipients, transplants were multivisceral, liver-intestinal, or isolated intestinal.

CDR1 SGHAT and CDR2 FQNNGV come from the germline V gene. Deletions cut 5 bases from V and 9 bases from J, with 15 bases between. CDR3 length equals 13 residues. Assay: immunoSEQ multiplex PCR; the TCRdb copy retains only in-frame clones and omits some. In the table there are fewer than 9,500 clones, 30% to 35% of which are singletons. Plated together were around 200,000 CFSE-labeled responder cells and around 200,000 irradiated, violet-dye-labeled stimulator cells. The responders that had proliferated, CFSE-low CD3+CD4+ and CD3+CD8+ cells, were sorted after the reaction. Overall study results and limits: Allografts carried high graft-versus-host to host-versus-graft clonal ratios in patients having graft-donor T cell macrochimerism. Analysis identified GvH clones in recipient marrow, with some appearing first in ileum or blood.

This receptor was taken from a human patient who was an organ donor for intestinal transplantation. The starting material was alloreactive CD8+ T cells from a mixed lymphocyte reaction culture, obtained before transplantation. Indicated subset: CFSE-low proliferating T cells sorted from roughly six-day pre-transplant mixed lymphocyte reaction (GvH or HvG direction). The chain joins TRBV11-2 to TRBJ2-3, with D possibly TRBD2 on 6 matching bases. Written as DNA, the CDR3 is TGTGCCAGCAGCCGCCGACTAGTCGCGACGCAGTATTTT. As protein: CASSRRLVATQYF.